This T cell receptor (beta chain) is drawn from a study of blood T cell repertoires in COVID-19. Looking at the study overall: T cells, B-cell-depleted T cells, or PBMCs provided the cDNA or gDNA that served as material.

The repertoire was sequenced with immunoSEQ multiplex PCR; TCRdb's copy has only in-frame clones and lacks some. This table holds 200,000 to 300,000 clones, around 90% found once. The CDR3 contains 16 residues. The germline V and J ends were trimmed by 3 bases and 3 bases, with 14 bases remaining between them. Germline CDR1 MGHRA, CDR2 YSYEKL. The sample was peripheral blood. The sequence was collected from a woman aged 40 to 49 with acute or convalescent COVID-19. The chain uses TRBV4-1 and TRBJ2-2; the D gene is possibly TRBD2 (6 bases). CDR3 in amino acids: CASSQSGSGYTGELFF. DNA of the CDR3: TGCGCCAGCAGCCAGTCAGGTAGCGGTTACACCGGGGAGCTGTTTTTT.